The clone carrying this T cell receptor (beta chain) was observed once. One end of the junction is discordant with germline, which a read error may explain. This specimen belongs to a study of CD8+CD57+ T cells in acquired aplastic anemia. Genomic DNA was employed as the template in profiling TCR beta VDJ and CDR3. One entry per CDR3 protein results from TCRdb running MiXCR on the reads. The table records about 420,000 distinct CDR3 sequences, 55% to 70% of them present only once. CDR3 length equals 15 residues. Germline values: CDR1 SGHTA, CDR2 FQGTGA. The sequencing sample was made of sorted CD4+, CD8+, or CD8+CD57+ T cells (not recorded which) from PBMCs. The genes are TRBV7-3 and TRBJ1-2; D is ambiguous. The clonotype comes from a human donor in good health, serving as a control. The CDR3 nucleotides read TGCGCCAGCAGCCACAGCGGGGAAAGCCCCTATGGCTACACCTTC. Translation gives CASSHSGESPYGYTF.